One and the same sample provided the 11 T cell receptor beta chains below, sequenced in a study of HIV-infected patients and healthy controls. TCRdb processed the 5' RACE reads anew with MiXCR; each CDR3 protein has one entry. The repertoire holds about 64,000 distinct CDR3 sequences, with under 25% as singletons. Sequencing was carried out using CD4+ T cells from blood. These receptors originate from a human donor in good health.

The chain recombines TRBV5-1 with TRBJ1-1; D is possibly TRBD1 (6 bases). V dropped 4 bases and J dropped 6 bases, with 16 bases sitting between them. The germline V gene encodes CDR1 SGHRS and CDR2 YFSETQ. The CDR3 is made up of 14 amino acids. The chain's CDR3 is CASSQEQGLSEAFF. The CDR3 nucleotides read TGCGCCAGCAGCCAAGAACAGGGACTTTCTGAAGCTTTCTTT.

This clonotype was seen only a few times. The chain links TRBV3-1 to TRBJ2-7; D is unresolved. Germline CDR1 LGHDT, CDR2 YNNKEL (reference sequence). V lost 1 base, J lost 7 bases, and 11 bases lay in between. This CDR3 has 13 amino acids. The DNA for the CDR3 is TGTGCCAGCAGCCAAGTTAAGGGATGGGAGCAGTACTTC. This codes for CASSQVKGWEQYF.

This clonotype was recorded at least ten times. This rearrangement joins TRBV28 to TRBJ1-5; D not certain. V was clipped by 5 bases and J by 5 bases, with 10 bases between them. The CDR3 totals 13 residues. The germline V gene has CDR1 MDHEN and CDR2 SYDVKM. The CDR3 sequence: CASSVLLDQPQHF. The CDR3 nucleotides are TGTGCCAGCAGTGTCCTCTTGGATCAGCCCCAGCATTTT. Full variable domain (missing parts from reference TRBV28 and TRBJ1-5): DVKVTQSSRYLVKRTGEKVFLECVQDMDHENMFWYRQDPGLGLRLIYFSYDVKMKEKGDIPEGYSVSREKKERFSLILESASTNQTSMYLCASSVLLDQPQHFGDGTRLSIL.

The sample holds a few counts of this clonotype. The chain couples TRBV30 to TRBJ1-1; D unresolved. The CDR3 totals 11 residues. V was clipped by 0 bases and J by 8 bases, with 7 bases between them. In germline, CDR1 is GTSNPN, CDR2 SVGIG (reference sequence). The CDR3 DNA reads TGTGCCTGGAGTGTACGGGCAGAAGCTTTCTTT. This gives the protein CAWSVRAEAFF.

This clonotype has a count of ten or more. CDR3 protein: CSVGQGPLSEYF. The CDR3 DNA reads TGCAGCGTAGGACAGGGGCCGCTTTCGGAGTACTTC. The J gene is TRBJ2-7, the V gene TRBV29-1, with TRBD1 matching 9 bases. The V and J ends lost 6 bases and 11 bases, in that order; junction bases with no gene match: 11. Germline loops: CDR1 SQVTM, CDR2 ANQGSEA. This CDR3 is 12 amino acids long.

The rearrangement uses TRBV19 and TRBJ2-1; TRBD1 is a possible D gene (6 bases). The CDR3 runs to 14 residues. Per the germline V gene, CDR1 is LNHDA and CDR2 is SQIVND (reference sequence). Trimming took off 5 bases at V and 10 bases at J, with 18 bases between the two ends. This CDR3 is CASSQSRDKREQFF. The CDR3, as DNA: TGTGCCAGTAGTCAGTCCCGGGACAAACGGGAGCAGTTCTTC.

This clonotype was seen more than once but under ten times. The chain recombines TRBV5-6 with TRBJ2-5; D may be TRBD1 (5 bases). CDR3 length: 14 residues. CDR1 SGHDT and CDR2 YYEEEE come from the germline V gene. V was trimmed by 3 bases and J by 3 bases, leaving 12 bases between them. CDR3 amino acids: CASSSDTGKETQYF. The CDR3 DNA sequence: TGTGCCAGCAGCTCCGATACAGGAAAAGAGACCCAGTACTTC.

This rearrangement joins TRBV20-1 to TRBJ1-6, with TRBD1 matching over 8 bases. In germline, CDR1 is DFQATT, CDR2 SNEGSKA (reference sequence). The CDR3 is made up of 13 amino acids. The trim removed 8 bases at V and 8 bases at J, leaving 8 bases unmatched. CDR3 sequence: CSTGGVDDSPLHF. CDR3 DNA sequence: TGCAGTACAGGGGGGGTTGACGATTCACCCCTCCACTTT.

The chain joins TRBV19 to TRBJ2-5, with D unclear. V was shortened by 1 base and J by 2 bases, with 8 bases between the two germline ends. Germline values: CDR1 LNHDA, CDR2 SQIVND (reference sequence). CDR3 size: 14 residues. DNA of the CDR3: TGTGCCAGTAGTATAGGAGTTTGGCAAGAGACCCAGTACTTC. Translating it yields CASSIGVWQETQYF. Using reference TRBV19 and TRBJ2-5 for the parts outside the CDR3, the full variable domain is DGGITQSPKYLFRKEGQNVTLSCEQNLNHDAMYWYRQDPGQGLRLIYYSQIVNDFQKGDIAEGYSVSREKKESFPLTVTSAQKNPTAFYLCASSIGVWQETQYFGPGTRLLVL.

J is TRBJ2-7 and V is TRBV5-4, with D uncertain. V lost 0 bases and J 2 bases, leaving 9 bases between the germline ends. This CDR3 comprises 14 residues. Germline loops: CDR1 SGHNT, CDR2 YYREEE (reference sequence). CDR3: CASSLGWAPYEQYF. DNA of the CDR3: TGTGCCAGCAGCTTGGGATGGGCACCCTACGAGCAGTACTTC.

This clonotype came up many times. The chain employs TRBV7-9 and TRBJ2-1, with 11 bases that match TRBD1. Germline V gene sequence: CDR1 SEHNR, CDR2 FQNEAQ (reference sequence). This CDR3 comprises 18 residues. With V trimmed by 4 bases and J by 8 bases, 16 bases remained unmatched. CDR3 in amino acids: CASSSPPGSPGQGDEQFF. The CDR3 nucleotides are TGTGCCAGCAGCTCCCCCCCCGGATCCCCGGGACAGGGGGATGAGCAGTTCTTC.